This T cell receptor beta chain was sequenced for a study of blood T cells in healthy people across ages. Study-wide context: With template switching, about one barcoded beta molecule was captured per two T cells. Study results and limitations: Age brought a roughly linear fall in TCR beta diversity measured per million T cells. Unknown donor CMV status possibly confounded expanded clonotype changes.

Worth noting for this clonotype: The antigen remains unidentified.

A sample-barcoded 5' primer and a J-beta primer mix were used in a second PCR of about 7 to 12 cycles. Each sample provided no less than 2.5 million CDR3-containing paired-end reads. TCRdb re-analysed the 5' RACE reads in MiXCR, keeping a single row per CDR3 protein. Here the sample spans around 750,000 distinct CDR3 sequences, about 53% being singletons. The CDR3 consists of 14 residues. Germline V gene data show CDR1 as SNHLY and CDR2 as FYNNEI. V was clipped by 7 bases and J by 3 bases; unmatched bases: 8. The sequence was collected from a man older than 75 in good health. Sequencing was carried out using blood. The J gene is TRBJ1-1, the V gene TRBV2, with 7 nucleotides matching TRBD1. This CDR3 is CASIVRGGDTEAFF. As DNA, the CDR3 is TGTGCCAGCATTGTCAGGGGGGGAGACACTGAAGCTTTCTTT.